This T cell receptor (beta chain) was sequenced during a study of sequential checkpoint blockade in melanoma. At the level of the study: After both sequences, patients received maintenance nivolumab.

V lost 5 bases to trimming and J lost 0 bases; unmatched junction nucleotides: 10. This CDR3 is 17 amino acids long. Germline-derived CDR1 and CDR2 are SGHNT and YENEEA. Assay used: immunoSEQ multiplex PCR; TCRdb lists only in-frame clones, some missing. The table has approximately 2,000 clones, 25% to 35% seen once. Indicated treatment: randomized to nivolumab then ipilimumab (arm A) or the reverse (arm B). The clonotype comes from a human donor with melanoma. V is TRBV11-3 and J is TRBJ2-1; 7 bases map to TRBD2. Sequencing used tumor tissue (inferred from file names), obtained from a patient given nivolumab and ipilimumab in sequence. CDR3 amino acids: CASSRSGLPSSYNEQFF. The CDR3 region has the DNA TGTGCCAGCAGCAGATCGGGACTACCGAGCTCCTACAATGAGCAGTTCTTC.